Here is one TCR beta chain with its context. Its antigen is unknown. V lost 0 bases, J lost 5 bases, and 29 bases lay in between. Germline-derived CDR1 and CDR2 are SGHRS and YFSETQ. This CDR3 is built from 20 residues. Data came from immunoSEQ multiplex PCR; TCRdb stores just in-frame clones and leaves some out. The profile covers fewer than 2.5 million clones, with 90% to 95% appearing a single time and about 0.38% taken by the ten largest. This entry is derived from a study of shared clonotypes between healthy human individuals. Findings of the study overall: Some clonotypes were shared by all four sorted-subset donors, while others were not shared. The non-shared ones had lower generation probabilities than the shared ones. Sampling covered nothing but blood. Tissue TCR repertoires likely differ from those found in blood.

Donors included only healthy HIV-negative adults lacking recent acute infections or vaccinations. Researchers partitioned CD4+ cells into CD45RA+ naive and CD45RA-negative memory subsets. The V gene is TRBV5-1, the J gene TRBJ1-2; D unresolved. The sequenced material came from naive CD4+ T cells from PBMCs. The subset: CD45RA+ positively selected. This receptor was obtained from a man between 18 and 29 years old in good health. Some clones in this sample may be carry-over from other donors' samples. The CDR3 region is CASSLESDPRYRLGKYGYTF. The CDR3 coding sequence is TGCGCCAGCAGCTTGGAGAGTGATCCCCGGTATAGGTTGGGGAAGTATGGCTACACCTTC.